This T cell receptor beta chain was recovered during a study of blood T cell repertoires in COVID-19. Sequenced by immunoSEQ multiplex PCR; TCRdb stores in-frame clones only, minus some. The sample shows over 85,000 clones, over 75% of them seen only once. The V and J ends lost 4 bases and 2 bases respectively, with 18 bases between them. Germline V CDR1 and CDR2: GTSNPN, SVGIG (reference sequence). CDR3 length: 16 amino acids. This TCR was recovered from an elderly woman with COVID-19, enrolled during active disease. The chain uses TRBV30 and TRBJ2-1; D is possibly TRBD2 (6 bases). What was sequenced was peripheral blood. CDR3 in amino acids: CAWKGGGTGTYNEQFF. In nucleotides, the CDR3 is TGTGCCTGGAAGGGAGGAGGGACTGGAACCTACAATGAGCAGTTCTTC.